These 2 T cell receptor beta chains were all obtained from the same sample, sequenced in a study of beta chain features in type 1 diabetes. Investigators reverse transcribed all isolated RNA, so they sequenced expressed TCRB transcripts. The protocol was immunoSEQ multiplex PCR, while the TCRdb copy is restricted to in-frame clones and leaves out a portion. In the table there are some 350,000 clones, 8% to 10% of which are singletons. No antigen is known for these receptors. General study findings and limits: Type 1 diabetes patients showed a moderate but significant shortening of TCRB CDR3s in all four CD4+ subsets.

The sample consisted of central memory CD4+ T cells from blood. Every receptor here comes from a man aged 25 to 45 with type 1 diabetes.

In this sample, this clone turned up many times. The chain employs TRBV7-2 and TRBJ2-1, with 9 bases identical to TRBD1. CDR1 is SGHTA and CDR2 is FQGNSA in the germline V gene. The junction had 6 bases not matched to a gene; V was cut back by 4 bases and J by 2 bases. The CDR3 totals 16 residues. The CDR3 is CASSSYRQGAYNEQFF. The CDR3 nucleotides are TGTGCCAGCAGCTCCTATCGACAGGGGGCCTACAATGAGCAGTTCTTC.

V usage is TRBV12-5 and J usage is TRBJ1-1, with 7 bases identical to TRBD1. V shed 6 bases, J shed 11 bases, and the junction held 12 bases outside the gene matches. This CDR3 spans 13 amino acids. The germline CDR1 and CDR2 sequences are LGHNT and FRNRAP. This chain's CDR3 is CASGRDSPDAAFF. The CDR3 coding sequence is TGTGCTAGTGGCCGGGACAGTCCGGACGCGGCTTTCTTT.